A selection of T cell receptor beta chains follows, all from one sample in a study of T cells in Graves' hyperthyroidism and ophthalmopathy. MiXCR, applied by TCRdb to the multiplex PCR reads, yields one record per CDR3 protein. The repertoire includes approximately 720,000 distinct CDR3 sequences, under 20% of them detected once, and 16% sits in the top ten. The sequenced sample consisted of blood. The receptors were gathered from a woman in her forties or fifties with Graves' hyperthyroidism that later progressed to Graves' ophthalmopathy. Both conserved end residues are part of each CDR3. A D gene is named only where the DNA matches it firmly. Expanded clones are given a class, and other clones once, few, many or no size at all.

j_gene	d_gene	v_gene	abundance	CDR3aa	CDR3nt
TRBJ2-5	-	TRBV20-1	many	CSASPWGEQETQYF	TGCAGTGCTAGTCCCTGGGGGGAGCAAGAGACCCAGTACTTC
TRBJ2-1	TRBD2	TRBV3-1	many	CASSQAAGVPSYNEQFF	TGTGCCAGCAGCCAAGCCGCGGGGGTTCCCTCCTACAATGAGCAGTTCTTC
TRBJ2-3	-	TRBV3-1	many	CASSPQGTEADTQYF	TGTGCCAGCAGCCCACAGGGAACCGAAGCAGATACGCAGTATTTT
TRBJ2-3	-	TRBV3-1	many	CASSTDHQVRQGGYPTDTQYF	TGTGCCAGCAGCACCGACCACCAGGTACGACAGGGAGGTTACCCGACAGATACGCAGTATTTT
TRBJ1-2	-	TRBV5-1	-	CASSPRGGEDYGYTF	TGCGCCAGCAGCCCCCGCGGAGGGGAGGACTATGGCTACACCTTC
TRBJ1-6	TRBD1	TRBV9	few	CASSGTGGTVDSPLHF	TGTGCCAGCAGCGGGACAGGGGGCACAGTGGATTCACCCCTCCACTTT
TRBJ2-2	TRBD1	TRBV10-2	-	CASKQGAIGELFF	TGCGCCAGCAAACAGGGGGCAATCGGGGAGCTGTTTTTT
TRBJ1-2	TRBD1	TRBV5-1	-	CASSPPPGQIVYGYTF	TGCGCCAGCAGCCCCCCCCCGGGACAGATAGTCTATGGCTACACCTTC
TRBJ2-5	-	TRBV3-1	many	CASSHRTKNGETQYF	TGTGCCAGCAGCCACAGGACCAAAAACGGCGAGACCCAGTACTTC
TRBJ2-7	-	TRBV6-5	few	CASSDSQGFLYEQYF	TGTGCCAGCAGTGACTCGCAAGGATTCCTCTACGAGCAGTACTTC
TRBJ2-7	-	TRBV20-1	-	CSARPQGGQVYEQYF	TGCAGTGCTAGACCGCAGGGGGGACAAGTCTACGAGCAGTACTTC
TRBJ1-1	TRBD1	TRBV6-1	many	CASRLWDSPEAFF	TGTGCCAGCAGGCTGTGGGACAGCCCTGAAGCTTTCTTT
TRBJ1-4	-	TRBV12-5	few	CAEEKLFF	TGTGCTGAGGAAAAACTGTTTTTT
TRBJ2-5	TRBD1	TRBV29-1	many	CSVAGQGNQETQYF	TGCAGCGTTGCGGGACAGGGTAACCAAGAGACCCAGTACTTC
TRBJ1-5	TRBD1	TRBV19	-	CASSSPGQNSNQPQHF	TGTGCCAGTAGTTCTCCGGGACAGAATAGCAATCAGCCCCAGCATTTT
TRBJ1-1	-	TRBV12-3/TRBV12-4	few	CASSLALNRGRMNTEAFF	TGTGCCAGCAGTTTAGCCCTAAACCGGGGTCGGATGAACACTGAAGCTTTCTTT
TRBJ1-5	-	TRBV2	-	CASSDLRAFNGQPQHF	TGTGCCAGCAGTGACCTGCGTGCGTTTAATGGTCAGCCCCAGCATTTT
TRBJ1-5	-	TRBV19	-	CASSIAQGRSQPQHF	TGTGCCAGTAGTATAGCACAGGGTCGCAGCCAGCCCCAGCATTTT
TRBJ1-1	TRBD1	TRBV3-1	many	CASSQVGRGPTEAFF	TGTGCCAGCAGCCAAGTGGGCAGGGGGCCCACTGAAGCTTTCTTT
TRBJ1-5	-	TRBV19	once	CASRERDSNQPQHF	TGTGCCAGTCGAGAACGTGATAGCAATCAGCCCCAGCATTTT
TRBJ1-5	-	TRBV5-1	many	CASSLEGNNQPQHF	TGCGCCAGCAGCTTGGAGGGGAACAATCAGCCCCAGCATTTT
TRBJ2-1	TRBD2	TRBV6-1	few	CASSELVAGGVLFF	TGTGCCAGCAGTGAATTGGTAGCGGGGGGGGTGCTGTTCTTC
TRBJ2-3	-	TRBV27	few	CASSEAARTDTQYF	TGTGCCAGCTCCGAGGCCGCCCGCACAGATACGCAGTATTTT
TRBJ2-3	TRBD2	TRBV20-1	few	CSASIGGAPEDTQYF	TGCAGTGCTAGTATCGGGGGGGCTCCCGAAGATACGCAGTATTTT
TRBJ2-1	TRBD2	TRBV4-1	-	CASSQDGGGASGSSYNEQFF	TGCGCCAGCAGCCAAGACGGCGGGGGGGCCTCGGGGAGCTCCTACAATGAGCAGTTCTTC
TRBJ1-2	-	TRBV27	many	CASSPRDTYGYTF	TGTGCCAGCAGTCCCCGGGACACCTATGGCTACACCTTC
TRBJ2-7	-	TRBV27	many	CASSLVPATYEQYF	TGTGCCAGCAGTTTAGTCCCAGCTACCTACGAGCAGTACTTC
TRBJ1-1	TRBD1	TRBV27	-	CASRYEGAGTEAFF	TGTGCCAGCCGATATGAGGGGGCTGGTACTGAAGCTTTCTTT
TRBJ2-1	-	TRBV3-1	many	CASSQDAGDLYSYNEQFF	TGTGCCAGCAGCCAAGATGCCGGGGACTTATATTCCTACAATGAGCAGTTCTTC
TRBJ2-7	-	TRBV4-1	few	CASGQDYSRELGEQYF	TGCGCCAGCGGCCAAGATTATTCCAGGGAACTGGGAGAGCAGTACTTC
TRBJ2-7	-	TRBV28	-	CASKGAGGLYEQYF	TGTGCCAGCAAGGGGGCGGGGGGCCTCTACGAGCAGTACTTC
TRBJ1-2	-	TRBV6-1	-	CASSLGRGRSCTF	TGTGCCAGCAGTCTGGGCCGAGGGCGCAGCTGCACCTTC
TRBJ2-5	TRBD2	TRBV5-5	-	CASSLMASGGQETQYF	TGCGCCAGCAGCTTAATGGCTAGCGGGGGCCAAGAGACCCAGTACTTC
TRBJ1-4	-	TRBV2	few	CASNPGSTNEKLFF	TGTGCCAGCAACCCAGGGAGCACTAATGAAAAACTGTTTTTT